This T cell receptor (beta chain) was found in a study of blood T cell repertoires in COVID-19. Study as a whole: Sources were T cells, B-cell-depleted T cells, or PBMCs; the material itself was cDNA or gDNA.

Per the study methods: Reference gene primer amplification yielded estimated nucleated cell counts. Sequenced by immunoSEQ multiplex PCR; TCRdb stores in-frame clones only, minus some. V, J and clone size are those of that table, while D and trimming were read from the DNA. The sample lists around 330,000 clones, around 87% occurring once. The germline CDR1 and CDR2 sequences are SEHNR and FQNEAQ (reference sequence). CDR3 size: 15 residues. V was trimmed by 1 base and J by 7 bases, leaving 11 bases between them. The TCR sequence derives from a woman between 50 and 59 years old with active or convalescent COVID-19. Sequencing used peripheral blood. V and J are TRBV7-9 and TRBJ1-6, with D possibly TRBD1 on 6 matching bases. This chain's CDR3 is CASSLDNRVNSPLHF. DNA for the CDR3: TGTGCCAGCAGCTTAGATAACAGGGTCAATTCACCCCTCCACTTT.